This is a list of T cell receptor beta chains from one sample in a study of OX40 agonist ivuxolimab in advanced cancers. Repertoires were generated with immunoSEQ multiplex PCR, while TCRdb's copy carries only in-frame clones and drops some. The sample records tens of thousands of clones, 85% to 90% being singletons. Sequencing was performed on CD4+ or CD8+ T cells sorted from blood, taken in a trial of the OX40 agonist ivuxolimab. These receptors were taken from an adult with an advanced solid tumor such as melanoma, head and neck, liver or kidney cancer. Each CDR3 is given without its conserved first and last residue. The order of the fields is J gene, clone size, V gene, CDR3 protein. Size values are once, few and many counts, or a class for expanded clones, and some rows have none.

TRBJ1-6	-	TRBV28	ASSPGQGNSPLH
TRBJ2-7	-	TRBV7-9	ASSQQDRGDHEQY
TRBJ2-6	-	TRBV5-8	ASSLDVSGANVLT
TRBJ2-3	-	TRBV30	AWSSLKGAADTQY
TRBJ2-3	-	TRBV6-1	ASSDLTGGGDTQY
TRBJ2-1	-	TRBV29-1	SVRIQNNEQF
TRBJ1-1	-	TRBV28	ASSRTGSRTEAF
TRBJ2-2	-	TRBV2	ASGREGTGELF
TRBJ2-5	-	TRBV4-1	ASSQARGETQY
TRBJ2-2	few	TRBV7-8	ASSRLAYTGELF
TRBJ1-1	-	TRBV6-1	ASARTEAF
TRBJ2-5	-	TRBV6-5	ASSSNLVGGETQY
TRBJ2-2	-	TRBV4-2	ASSRKVILAGGPVVTGELF
TRBJ2-7	-	TRBV2	ASSIGRPYEQY
TRBJ1-4	-	TRBV10-2	ASSESTGGNEKLF
TRBJ2-7	-	TRBV28	ASSSTGAGRSYEQY
TRBJ2-7	few	TRBV5-6	ASSLFSAGGLPYEQY
TRBJ2-2	-	TRBV11-3	ASSLGWSGELF
TRBJ1-1	-	TRBV30	AWSGRTGVTEAF
TRBJ2-2	-	TRBV10-1	ASSDTGELF
TRBJ2-7	-	TRBV4-1	ASSQDRYYEQY
TRBJ2-7	-	TRBV6-1	ASGTSGEQY
TRBJ1-2	once	TRBV5-4	ASTYRGSNYGYT
TRBJ1-1	few	TRBV6-5	ASSRKVNTEAF
TRBJ1-1	-	TRBV7-9	ASTLGDENTEAF
TRBJ2-1	once	TRBV6-1	ASSIGRAIFNEQF
TRBJ2-7	-	TRBV30	AWTRQGPYEQY
TRBJ1-1	-	TRBV19	ASSMTGGYTEAF
TRBJ1-1	-	TRBV11-3	ASSAAGNTHTEAF
TRBJ2-1	-	TRBV7-3	ASSSKASLDWTYNEQF
TRBJ1-3	-	TRBV7-6	ASSLETAGNTIY
TRBJ2-3	-	TRBV5-4	ASSSGGAEDTQY
TRBJ1-2	-	TRBV28	ASRQGTGISAGYT
TRBJ2-1	-	TRBV7-3	ASSLGGGSYNEQF
TRBJ2-1	-	TRBV11-2	ASSETQGHF
TRBJ2-3	-	TRBV6-6	ASSSRTATQY
TRBJ1-4	-	TRBV4-1	ASSLTGTGNEKLF
TRBJ2-2	-	TRBV7-2	ASSPAASGVPGELF
TRBJ1-2	-	TRBV19	ASSPGTLYGYT
TRBJ1-2	-	TRBV6-6	ASSPTGNYGYT
-	-	TRBV5-1	ASSQGLAGYEQY
TRBJ1-2	-	TRBV6-1	ASRQGEMPVGYT
TRBJ2-1	-	TRBV21-1	ASFITWEQF
TRBJ1-6	-	TRBV2	ASSVGRQANSPLH
TRBJ2-7	-	TRBV11-3	ASSSPGTGKNEQY
TRBJ1-5	-	TRBV30	AWSPKGNQPQH
TRBJ2-5	-	TRBV28	ASGDSPQETQY
TRBJ2-1	-	TRBV11-3	ASSLNRGPYNEQF
TRBJ2-5	-	TRBV10-3	AISEGQRIQETQY
TRBJ1-1	-	TRBV2	ASNARQGFTEAF
TRBJ1-4	-	TRBV6-1	ASSEVGTDNEKLF